The 9 T cell receptor beta chains below come from one sample, sequenced in a study of monozygotic twins with inflammatory bowel disease. TCRdb processed the 5' RACE reads again and assigns one entry to each CDR3 protein, with no DNA. This sample carries 330,000 or so distinct CDR3 sequences, with 2% to 2.5% going to the ten biggest clones. The source material was blood. The receptors shown here come from a human donor with ulcerative colitis or Crohn's disease, or a healthy co-twin of an affected twin (not recorded which).

The chain joins TRBV6-5 to TRBJ2-7; TCRdb picks TRBD1, but there is no DNA to check that call. Germline loops: CDR1 MNHEY, CDR2 SVGAGI. The CDR3 loop spans 15 amino acids. CDR3 amino acids: CASIKRQGMTYEQYF.

This chain uses TRBV7-6 with TRBJ2-7. Germline CDR1 SGHVS, CDR2 FNYEAQ. This CDR3 has 15 amino acids. The CDR3 here is CASTEHKGRSYEQYF.

The chain joins TRBV5-1 to TRBJ2-7; TCRdb's D call of TRBD2 is untestable without DNA. The CDR3 contains 15 residues. Germline V gene lookup returns CDR1 SGHRS and CDR2 YFSETQ. The CDR3 protein is CASSPYPGLAYEQYF.

This chain connects TRBV5-1 to TRBJ2-1; TCRdb gives TRBD2 as the D gene, but with no DNA this cannot be confirmed. The CDR3 loop spans 15 amino acids. From germline, CDR1 is SGHRS and CDR2 YFSETQ. Here the CDR3 reads CASSFMVAGGDEQFF.

The chain employs TRBV19 and TRBJ1-4; no DNA is available, so the TRBD1 call from TCRdb remains unchecked. Germline V lookup: CDR1 LNHDA, CDR2 SQIVND (reference sequence). This CDR3 region has 16 residues. The CDR3 here is CASRSVLTGRNEKLFF.

The CDR3 loop reads CASSFRTENYGYTF. The genes are TRBV5-5 and TRBJ1-2; TCRdb picks TRBD1, but there is no DNA to check that call. The CDR3 runs 14 residues. Germline-derived CDR1 and CDR2 are SGHKS and YYEKEE (reference sequence). The complete variable domain, with remaining parts taken from reference TRBV5-5 and TRBJ1-2, reads DAGVTQSPTHLIKTRGQQVTLRCSPISGHKSVSWYQQVLGQGPQFIFQYYEKEERGRGNFPDRFSARQFPNYSSELNVNALLLGDSALYLCASSFRTENYGYTFGSGTRLTVV.

The CDR3 loop is CASRTEGVQGEQFF. The V gene is TRBV7-9, the J gene TRBJ2-1; checking the TCRdb D call of TRBD1 is not possible without DNA. There are 14 residues in the CDR3. CDR1 and CDR2 from the germline V gene are SEHNR and FQNEAQ (reference sequence).

The chain recombines TRBV7-9 with TRBJ2-7. The length of the CDR3 is 11 residues. Germline V lookup: CDR1 SEHNR, CDR2 FQNEAQ (reference sequence). CDR3: CASSGPYEQYF.

The chain carries TRBV5-1 and TRBJ2-7; TCRdb outputs TRBD1, but without DNA this stays unchecked. The length of the CDR3 is 16 residues. CDR1 is SGHRS, CDR2 YFSETQ, per germline. Here the CDR3 reads CASRPTPGQGTYEQYF. Drawing the rest from reference TRBV5-1 and TRBJ2-7, the complete variable domain is KAGVTQTPRYLIKTRGQQVTLSCSPISGHRSVSWYQQTPGQGLQFLFEYFSETQRNKGNFPGRFSGRQFSNSRSEMNVSTLELGDSALYLCASRPTPGQGTYEQYFGPGTRLTVT.